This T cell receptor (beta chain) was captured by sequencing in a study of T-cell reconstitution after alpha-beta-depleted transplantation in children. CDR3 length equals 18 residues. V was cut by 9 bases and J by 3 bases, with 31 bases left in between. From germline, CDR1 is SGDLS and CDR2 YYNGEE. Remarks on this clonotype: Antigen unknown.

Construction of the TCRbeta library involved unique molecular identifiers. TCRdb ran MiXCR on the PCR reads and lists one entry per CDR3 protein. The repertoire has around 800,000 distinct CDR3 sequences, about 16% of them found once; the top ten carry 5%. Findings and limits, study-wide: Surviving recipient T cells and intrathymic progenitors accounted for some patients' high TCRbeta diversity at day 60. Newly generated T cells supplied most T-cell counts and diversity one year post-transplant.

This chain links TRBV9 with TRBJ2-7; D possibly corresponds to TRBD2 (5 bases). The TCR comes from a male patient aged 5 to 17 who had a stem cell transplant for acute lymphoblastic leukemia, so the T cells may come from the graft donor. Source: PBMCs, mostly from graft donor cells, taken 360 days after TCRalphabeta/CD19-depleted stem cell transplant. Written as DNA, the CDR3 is TGTGCCATCCCTAATAGGGCGCGCGGGCACCGAAGATTCTACGAGCAGTACTTC. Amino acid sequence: CAIPNRARGHRRFYEQYF.